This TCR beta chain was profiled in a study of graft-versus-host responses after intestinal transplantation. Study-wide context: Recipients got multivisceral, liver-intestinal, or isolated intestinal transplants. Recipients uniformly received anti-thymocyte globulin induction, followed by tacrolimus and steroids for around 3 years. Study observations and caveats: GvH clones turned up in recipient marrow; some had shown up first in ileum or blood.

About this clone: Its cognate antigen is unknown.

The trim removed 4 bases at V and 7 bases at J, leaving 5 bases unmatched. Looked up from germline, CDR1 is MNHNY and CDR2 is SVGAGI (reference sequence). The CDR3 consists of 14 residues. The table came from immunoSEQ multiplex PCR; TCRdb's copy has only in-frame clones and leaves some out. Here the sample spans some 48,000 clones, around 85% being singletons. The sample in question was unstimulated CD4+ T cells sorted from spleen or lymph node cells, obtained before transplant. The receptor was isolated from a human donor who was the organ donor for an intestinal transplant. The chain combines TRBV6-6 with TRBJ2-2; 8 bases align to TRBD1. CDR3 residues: CASSSPTGVGELFF. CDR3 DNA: TGTGCCAGCAGTTCCCCGACAGGGGTCGGGGAGCTGTTTTTT.